The T cell receptor (beta chain) described here comes from a study of CD8 T cells in ankylosing spondylitis. Notes on the study in general: Earlier authors reported some of these motif variants in reactive arthritis synovial fluid and blood. One TCR beta motif, made up of several highly homologous variants, appeared characteristic of ankylosing spondylitis blood. As for the disease-linked clones, they showed a CD8+ phenotype and occurred at relatively low frequencies in peripheral blood.

The V and J ends lost 1 base and 6 bases respectively, with 10 bases between them. Germline loops: CDR1 LNHNV, CDR2 YYDKDF (reference sequence). The CDR3 loop spans 14 amino acids. Each CDR3 protein gets one entry after TCRdb re-called the 5' RACE reads with MiXCR. The top ten clones hold roughly 9.1% of a sample with more than 250,000 distinct CDR3 sequences, around a tenth of them seen once. This clonotype was found many times. Its antigen is undetermined. The material sequenced was blood, either unsorted or a sorted T cell fraction (not recorded which). This chain connects TRBV15 to TRBJ2-1; perhaps TRBD2 as D (6 bases). This TCR derives from a female donor with ankylosing spondylitis or in good health (not recorded which). CDR3 in DNA: TGTGCCACCAGCAGAGTACCAGCGGGCAATGAGCAGTTCTTC. This sequence encodes CATSRVPAGNEQFF.